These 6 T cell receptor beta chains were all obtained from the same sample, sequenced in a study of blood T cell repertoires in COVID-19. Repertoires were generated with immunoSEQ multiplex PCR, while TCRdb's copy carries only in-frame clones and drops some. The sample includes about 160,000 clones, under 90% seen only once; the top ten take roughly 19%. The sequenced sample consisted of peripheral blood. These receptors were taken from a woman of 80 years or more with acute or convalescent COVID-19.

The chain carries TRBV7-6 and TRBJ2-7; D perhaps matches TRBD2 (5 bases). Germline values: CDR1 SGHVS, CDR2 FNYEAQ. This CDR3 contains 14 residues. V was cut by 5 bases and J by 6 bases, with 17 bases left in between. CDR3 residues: CASSPLTPAGEQYF. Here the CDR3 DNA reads TGTGCCAGCAGCCCCCTTACTCCCGCGGGCGAGCAGTACTTC.

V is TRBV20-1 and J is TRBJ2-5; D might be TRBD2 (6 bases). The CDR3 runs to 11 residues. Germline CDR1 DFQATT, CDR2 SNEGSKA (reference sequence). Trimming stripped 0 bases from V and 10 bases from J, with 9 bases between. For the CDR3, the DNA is TGCAGTGCTAGAGATAACGGGGGCCAGTACTTC. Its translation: CSARDNGGQYF.

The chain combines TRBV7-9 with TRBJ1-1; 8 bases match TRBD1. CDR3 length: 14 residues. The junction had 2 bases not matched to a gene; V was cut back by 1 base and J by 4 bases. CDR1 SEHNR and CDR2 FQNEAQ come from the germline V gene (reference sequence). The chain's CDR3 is CASSLGQGSTEAFF. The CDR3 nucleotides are TGTGCCAGCAGCTTAGGACAGGGGTCCACTGAAGCTTTCTTT. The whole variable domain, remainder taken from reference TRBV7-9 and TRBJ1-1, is DTGVSQNPRHKITKRGQNVTFRCDPISEHNRLYWYRQTLGQGPEFLTYFQNEAQLEKSRLLSDRFSAERPKGSFSTLEIQRTEQGDSAMYLCASSLGQGSTEAFFGQGTRLTVV.

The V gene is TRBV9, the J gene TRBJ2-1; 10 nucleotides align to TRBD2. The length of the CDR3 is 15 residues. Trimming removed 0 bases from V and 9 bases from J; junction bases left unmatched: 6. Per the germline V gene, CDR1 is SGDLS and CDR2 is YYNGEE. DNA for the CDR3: TGTGCCAGCAGCGTAGCGGAGCGGGAGGGAAGTGAGCAGTTCTTC. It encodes CASSVAEREGSEQFF.

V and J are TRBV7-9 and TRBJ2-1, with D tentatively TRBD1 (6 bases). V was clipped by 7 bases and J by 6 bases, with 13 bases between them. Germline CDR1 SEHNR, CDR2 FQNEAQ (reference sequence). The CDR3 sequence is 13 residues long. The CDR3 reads CASKGVGVNEQFF. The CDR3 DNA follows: TGTGCCAGCAAGGGGGTAGGGGTCAATGAGCAGTTCTTC.

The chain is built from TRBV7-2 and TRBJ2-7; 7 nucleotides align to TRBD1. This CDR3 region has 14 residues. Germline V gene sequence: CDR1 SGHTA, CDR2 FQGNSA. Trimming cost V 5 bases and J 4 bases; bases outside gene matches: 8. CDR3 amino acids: CASSLRQGRYEQYF. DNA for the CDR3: TGTGCCAGCAGCCTACGACAGGGTCGATACGAGCAGTACTTC.